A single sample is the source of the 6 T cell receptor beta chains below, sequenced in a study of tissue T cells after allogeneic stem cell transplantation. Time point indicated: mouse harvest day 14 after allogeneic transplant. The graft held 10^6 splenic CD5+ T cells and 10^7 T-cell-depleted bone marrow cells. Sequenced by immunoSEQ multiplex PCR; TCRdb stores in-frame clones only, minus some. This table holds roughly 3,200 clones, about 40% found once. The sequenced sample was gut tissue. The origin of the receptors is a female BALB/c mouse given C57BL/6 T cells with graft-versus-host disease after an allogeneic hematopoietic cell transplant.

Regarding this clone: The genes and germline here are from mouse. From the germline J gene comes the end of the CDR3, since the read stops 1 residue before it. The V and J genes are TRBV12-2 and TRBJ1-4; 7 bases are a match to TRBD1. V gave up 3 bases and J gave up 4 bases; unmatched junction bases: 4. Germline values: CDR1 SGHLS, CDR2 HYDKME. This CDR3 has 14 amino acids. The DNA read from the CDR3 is TGTGCCAGCTCTTACAGGGGAGGCAACGAAAGATTATTT. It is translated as CASSYRGGNERLF. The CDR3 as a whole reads CASSYRGGNERLFF.

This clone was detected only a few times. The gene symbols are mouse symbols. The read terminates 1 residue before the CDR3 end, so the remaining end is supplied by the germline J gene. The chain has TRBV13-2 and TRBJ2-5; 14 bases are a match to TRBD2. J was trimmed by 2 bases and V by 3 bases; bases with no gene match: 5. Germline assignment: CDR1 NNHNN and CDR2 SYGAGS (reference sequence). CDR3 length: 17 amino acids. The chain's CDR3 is CASGGGLGGRGQDTQYF. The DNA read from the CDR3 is TGTGCCAGCGGTGGGGGACTGGGGGGGCGCGGCCAAGACACCCAGTAC.

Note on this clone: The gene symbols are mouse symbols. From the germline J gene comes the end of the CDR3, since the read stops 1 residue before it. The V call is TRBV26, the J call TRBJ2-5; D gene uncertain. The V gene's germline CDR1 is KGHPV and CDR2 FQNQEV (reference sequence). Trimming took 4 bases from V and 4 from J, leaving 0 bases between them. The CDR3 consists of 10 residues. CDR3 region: CASSQDTQYF. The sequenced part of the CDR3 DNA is TGTGCCAGCAGTCAAGACACCCAGTAC. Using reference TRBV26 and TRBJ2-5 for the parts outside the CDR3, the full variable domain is NSKVIQTPRYLVKGQGQKAKMRCIPEKGHPVVFWYQQNKNNEFKFLINFQNQEVLQQIDMTEKRFSAECPSNSPCSLEIQSSEAGDSALYLCASSQDTQYFGPGTRLLVL.

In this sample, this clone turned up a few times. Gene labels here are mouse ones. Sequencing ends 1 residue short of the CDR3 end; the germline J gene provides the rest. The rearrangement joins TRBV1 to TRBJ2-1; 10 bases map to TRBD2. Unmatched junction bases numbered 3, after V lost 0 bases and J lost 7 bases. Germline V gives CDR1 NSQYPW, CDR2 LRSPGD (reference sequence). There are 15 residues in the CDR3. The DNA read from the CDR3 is TGCACCTGCAGTGCAGACTGGGGGGGCGCGGCTGAGCAGTTC. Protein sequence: CTCSADWGGAAEQF. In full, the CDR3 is CTCSADWGGAAEQFF.

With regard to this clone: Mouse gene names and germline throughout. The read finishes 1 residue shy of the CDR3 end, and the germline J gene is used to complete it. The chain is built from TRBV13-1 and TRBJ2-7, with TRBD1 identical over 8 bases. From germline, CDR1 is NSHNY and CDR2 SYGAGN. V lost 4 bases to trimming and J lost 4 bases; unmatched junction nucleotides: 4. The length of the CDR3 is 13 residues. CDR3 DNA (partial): TGTGCCAGCAGTCAAGACAGGGGTTATGAACAGTAC. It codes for CASSQDRGYEQY. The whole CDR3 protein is CASSQDRGYEQYF.

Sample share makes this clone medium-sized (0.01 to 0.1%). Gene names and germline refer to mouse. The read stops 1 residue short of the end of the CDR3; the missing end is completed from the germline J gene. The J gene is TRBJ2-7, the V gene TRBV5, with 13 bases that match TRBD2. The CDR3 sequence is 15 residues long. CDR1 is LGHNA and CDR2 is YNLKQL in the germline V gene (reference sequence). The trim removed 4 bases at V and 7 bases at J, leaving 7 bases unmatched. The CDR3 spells CASSPGLGGLVEQYF. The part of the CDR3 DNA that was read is TGTGCCAGCAGCCCAGGACTGGGGGGGCTGGTGGAACAGTAC.